What follows are 2 T cell receptor beta chains derived from one specimen sequenced in a study of cytomegalovirus exposure and HLA in healthy donors. In the PCR, 60 Vbeta and 13 Jbeta primers were used. The table came from immunoSEQ multiplex PCR; TCRdb's copy has only in-frame clones and leaves some out. Among over 100,000 clones listed, 75% to 80% were seen once. Source material: PBMCs. The receptor source for this set is a male donor in good health and CMV-seronegative.

This chain joins TRBV7-3 and TRBJ2-5; TRBD2 matches 14 bases. This CDR3 contains 17 residues. Trimming took 5 bases from V and 5 from J; bases not matched to a gene: 10. CDR1 is SGHTA and CDR2 is FQGTGA in the germline V gene. CDR3 nucleotides: TGTGCCAGCAGCCCCGGACTAGCGGGGGGACCCGGTGAGACCCAGTACTTC. Its translation: CASSPGLAGGPGETQYF.

The V and J genes are TRBV27 and TRBJ1-1, with D tentatively TRBD1 (6 bases). The CDR3 runs to 14 residues. Germline-derived CDR1 and CDR2 are MNHEY and SMNVEV (reference sequence). V lost 5 bases and J lost 3, with 13 bases in between. CDR3 nucleotide sequence: TGTGCCAGCAGTCCCACAGGGCTGGACACTGAAGCTTTCTTT. It codes for CASSPTGLDTEAFF.